This T cell receptor beta chain was obtained from a study of response to subunit inactivated influenza vaccine. TCRdb independently ran MiXCR on the RT-PCR reads; one entry per CDR3 protein. The repertoire includes 500,000 to 600,000 distinct CDR3 sequences, roughly 10% of them detected once, and roughly a tenth sits in the top ten. Comment on this clonotype: No antigen is known for it.

Study-level points and caveats: The study's authors posited that every seasonal influenza vaccination enlists few new T cells.

This CDR3 comprises 11 residues. Trimming took 9 bases from V and 7 from J; bases not matched to a gene: 4. Germline CDR1 and CDR2: MDHEN and SYDVKM. Sequences were derived from PBMCs from blood, sampled on the day of vaccination. This rearrangement joins TRBV28 to TRBJ1-1, with 8 bases identical to TRBD1. The sequence was obtained from a man aged 45-60 years who received an inactivated influenza vaccine. The CDR3 DNA sequence: TGTGCCAGTAGAACAGGGGGTGAAGCTTTCTTT. Translating it yields CASRTGGEAFF. The full variable domain, its missing parts supplied by reference TRBV28 and TRBJ1-1, is DVKVTQSSRYLVKRTGEKVFLECVQDMDHENMFWYRQDPGLGLRLIYFSYDVKMKEKGDIPEGYSVSREKKERFSLILESASTNQTSMYLCASRTGGEAFFGQGTRLTVV.